Following are 17 T cell receptor beta chains from one sample sequenced in a study of T cells in Graves' hyperthyroidism and ophthalmopathy. RNA transcripts provided the source from which TCR beta CDR3 regions were amplified. With the HTBI primer set, the TCR CDR3 went through a first round of RT-PCR. TCRdb used MiXCR to reprocess the multiplex PCR reads, holding one entry per CDR3 protein. There are 700,000 or so distinct CDR3 sequences in the sample; approximately 16% occur only once, and under 8.5% lies in the top ten. Sequenced: blood. The origin of the receptors is a man between 18 and 35 years old with Graves' hyperthyroidism.

This clonotype has just a few counts. This sequence joins TRBV24-1 and TRBJ2-1; unclear D gene. CDR1 is KGHDR, CDR2 SFDVKD, per germline. V lost 3 bases and J lost 6, with 2 bases in between. The CDR3 consists of 11 residues. The CDR3 region has the DNA TGTGCCACCAGTGATCCCAATGAGCAGTTCTTC. Amino acid sequence: CATSDPNEQFF.

On this clonotype: A single base separates this from a much larger clone, so it may be a read error. The chain has TRBV27 and TRBJ1-2, with D perhaps matching TRBD1 (5 bases). Germline V gene sequence: CDR1 MNHEY, CDR2 SMNVEV (reference sequence). The CDR3 spans 15 residues. As DNA, the CDR3 is TGTGCCGGCAGTGTAGGACGGGGACCCGCCTATGGCTACACCTTC. Translation: CAGSVGRGPAYGYTF.

This clonotype was counted between two and nine times. This chain uses TRBV6-1 with TRBJ2-7; D remains ambiguous. Germline V gene data show CDR1 as MNHNS and CDR2 as SASEGT. The CDR3 spans 13 residues. Trimming removed 5 bases from V and 2 bases from J, with 10 bases in between. CDR3 nucleotides: TGTGCCAGCAGTTCTTCTCCGGCCTACGAGCAGTACTTC. This sequence encodes CASSSSPAYEQYF.

This clonotype was counted many times. The chain carries TRBV5-1 and TRBJ1-2; 8 bases match TRBD1. The V segment lost 4 bases and the J segment 6 bases; nucleotides outside the gene matches: 5. Germline CDR1 reads SGHRS; CDR2 reads YFSETQ. The CDR3 runs to 13 residues. The CDR3: CASSLRQGNGYTF. The CDR3 DNA is TGCGCCAGCAGCCTAAGACAGGGGAATGGCTACACCTTC.

The chain combines TRBV29-1 with TRBJ1-2; TRBD1 matches at 7 bases. Germline trimming cut 5 bases from V and 0 bases from J; bases unmatched to any gene: 3. Looked up from germline, CDR1 is SQVTM and CDR2 is ANQGSEA. This CDR3 region has 13 residues. CDR3 nucleotide sequence: TGCAGCGTTCAGGGGGAAACTAACTATGGCTACACCTTC. Residues: CSVQGETNYGYTF.

This clonotype was detected many times. Here the CDR3 reads CSARRSSYEQYF. The CDR3 coding sequence is TGCAGTGCTAGAAGGAGCTCCTACGAGCAGTACTTC. This chain uses TRBV20-1 with TRBJ2-7; D uncertain. Germline CDR1 DFQATT, CDR2 SNEGSKA (reference sequence). Trimming stripped 2 bases from V and 0 bases from J, with 5 bases between. CDR3 size: 12 residues.

The V gene is TRBV4-2, the J gene TRBJ2-1, with TRBD2 matching over 15 bases. Germline V gene data show CDR1 as LGHNA and CDR2 as YNFKEQ. The J segment lost 9 bases and the V segment lost 1 base, leaving 10 bases of the junction unmatched. This CDR3 comprises 18 residues. Here the CDR3 DNA reads TGTGCCAGCAGCCAAGGGGGGCCGTGGACTAGCGGGAGGGGTGAGCAGTTCTTC. Its translation is CASSQGGPWTSGRGEQFF.

Notes on this clonotype: A much larger clone lies a single base off, so this may be a read error. V usage is TRBV20-1 and J usage is TRBJ2-7; 11 nucleotides agree with TRBD2. V lost 3 bases, J lost 3 bases, and 4 bases stayed unmatched. The CDR3 is 14 residues long. CDR1 is DFQATT and CDR2 is SNEGSKA in the germline V gene (reference sequence). CDR3 in DNA: TGCAGTGCTAGGTCGGGACTAGCGGACTACGAGCAGTACTTC. Translated: CSARSGLADYEQYF.

This clonotype has a handful of counts. The V call is TRBV4-2, the J call TRBJ2-7; tentatively, D is TRBD1 or TRBD2 (5 bases each). The germline gives CDR1 LGHNA, CDR2 YNFKEQ. CDR3 size: 15 residues. Between the trimmed V and J ends, which lost 6 bases and 3 bases, there was a span of 18 bases. This CDR3 is CASSFDRDGGYEQYF. The CDR3 DNA reads as TGTGCCAGCAGTTTCGACCGGGACGGCGGCTACGAGCAGTACTTC.

The chain couples TRBV6-5 to TRBJ1-2; D remains ambiguous. Germline CDR1 is MNHEY and CDR2 is SVGAGI. Trimming removed 4 bases from V and 8 bases from J, with 11 bases in between. The CDR3 is made up of 12 amino acids. The chain's CDR3 is CASSFWQEGYTF. CDR3 nucleotide sequence: TGTGCCAGCAGTTTTTGGCAGGAGGGCTACACCTTC.

This clonotype has more than one count but fewer than ten. V is TRBV9 and J is TRBJ2-5; 10 bases match TRBD2. Germline V gene data show CDR1 as SGDLS and CDR2 as YYNGEE. The CDR3 totals 15 residues. J lost 5 bases, V lost 2 bases, and 6 bases had no gene match. This chain's CDR3 is CASSVSGTSEETQYF. The CDR3 nucleotides read TGTGCCAGCAGCGTCTCCGGGACTAGCGAGGAGACCCAGTACTTC.

This clonotype was found many times. The chain links TRBV12-5 to TRBJ2-1; D gene uncertain. In germline, CDR1 is LGHNT, CDR2 FRNRAP. Trimming stripped 2 bases from V and 0 bases from J, with 11 bases between. The CDR3 consists of 16 residues. CDR3 residues: CASGLLAFSSYNEQFF. In DNA, the CDR3 is TGTGCTAGTGGTTTGCTCGCCTTCAGCTCCTACAATGAGCAGTTCTTC.

The sample holds one count of this clonotype. The V gene is TRBV10-3, the J gene TRBJ1-1; D gene unclear. CDR3 length: 13 amino acids. Trimming took off 3 bases at V and 1 base at J, with 6 bases between the two ends. The germline V gene encodes CDR1 ENHRY and CDR2 SYGVKD. The CDR3 protein is CAISDTGNTEAFF. The CDR3 DNA sequence: TGTGCCATCAGTGATACGGGGAACACTGAAGCTTTCTTT.

As concerns this clonotype: Possible read error: a much larger clone is one base away. The CDR3 nucleotides are TGTGCCAGCAGTGAACAGACAGGGTTTGGAAAACTGTTTTTT. As protein: CASSEQTGFGKLFF. This chain joins TRBV2 and TRBJ1-4, with TRBD1 identical over 7 bases. The CDR3 covers 14 residues. Germline CDR1 is SNHLY and CDR2 is FYNNEI. The V gene end was trimmed by 2 bases and the J gene end by 10 bases; junction bases not matched to a gene: 7.

In this sample, this clonotype turned up a few times. V is TRBV2 and J is TRBJ2-5; D is uncertain. Trimming took off 7 bases at V and 4 bases at J, with 13 bases between the two ends. Germline CDR1 SNHLY, CDR2 FYNNEI. The CDR3 contains 13 residues. CDR3 in DNA: TGTGCCAGCACAGTACAACAAAGAGAGACCCAGTACTTC. Translated, it gives CASTVQQRETQYF.

This clonotype was seen ten or more times. The chain links TRBV20-1 to TRBJ1-4; unclear D gene. The CDR3 runs 13 residues. CDR1 is DFQATT, CDR2 SNEGSKA, per germline (reference sequence). V gave up 5 bases and J gave up 2 bases, with 9 bases separating them. CDR3 nucleotide sequence: TGCAGTGCTCATCTGGGTACTAATGAAAAACTGTTTTTT. Protein sequence: CSAHLGTNEKLFF.

In its sample, this clonotype was seen a few times. The V and J genes are TRBV25-1 and TRBJ2-3; possibly TRBD1 for D (5 bases). The CDR3 is 14 residues long. CDR1 and CDR2 (germline): MGHDK, SYGVNS. V shed 4 bases and J shed 4 bases, with 12 bases lying between them. CDR3 sequence reads: CASSAAGMADTQYF. The CDR3 region has the DNA TGTGCCAGCAGTGCGGCAGGGATGGCAGATACGCAGTATTTT.